The clone carrying this T cell receptor (beta chain) was recorded only once. Its antigen is as yet unknown. The V gene end was trimmed by 6 bases and the J gene end by 10 bases; junction bases not matched to a gene: 6. Per germline, CDR1 MNHNY and CDR2 SVGAGI (reference sequence). The CDR3 is 13 residues long. These data originate in a study of shared clonotypes between healthy human individuals. For unsorted PBMC, 300 to 350 ng DNA per replicate equaled some 33,000 T cell genomes. Original processing notes: ImmunoSEQ only sent back junction sequences with no quality scores, so filtering was done differently. Only in-frame clones appear in the TCRdb table, and some are missing; sequencing was by immunoSEQ multiplex PCR. V, J and clone size are those of that table, while D and trimming were read from the DNA. Here the sample spans fewer than 650,000 clones, 60% to 85% being singletons. Findings and caveats of the study: An effect of sequencing depth on clonotype sharing among donors was expected.

Sample: PBMCs. The sequence was collected from a woman aged 40 to 50 in good health. Some clones in this sample may be carry-over from other donors' samples. The chain is built from TRBV6-6 and TRBJ1-1; 12 bases line up with TRBD1. The CDR3 DNA sequence: TGTGCCAGCAGGGACCGGGACAGGGGGCCAGCTTTCTTT. This translates into CASRDRDRGPAFF.